This T cell receptor (beta chain) was identified during a study of T cell responses to AZD1222 COVID-19 vaccine. Study-level findings and limits: No day 14 peak samples; only post-peak repertoires were characterized. Breadth and depth of Spike-specific TCRs rose after two AZD1222 doses. CD4 TCRs linked to vaccination spanned spike, dominating at 160-218 and 743-854.

V was pared by 1 base and J by 4 bases, with 7 bases of the junction left unmatched. Germline CDR1 is SGHTA and CDR2 is FQGNSA. CDR3 length equals 16 residues. TCRdb's table, derived via immunoSEQ multiplex PCR, lists solely in-frame clones and lacks some. This table has about 63,000 clones, about 85% appearing once. Remarks on this clone: Its cognate antigen is unknown.

The source was peripheral blood, collected on day 0 of AZD1222 vaccination. This clonotype was sampled from an adult in good health. The rearrangement joins TRBV7-2 to TRBJ1-1; 9 bases agree with TRBD1. The CDR3 bases are TGTGCCAGCAGCTTAGGGACGACAGGGGGTCGCACTGAAGCTTTCTTT. This sequence encodes CASSLGTTGGRTEAFF.